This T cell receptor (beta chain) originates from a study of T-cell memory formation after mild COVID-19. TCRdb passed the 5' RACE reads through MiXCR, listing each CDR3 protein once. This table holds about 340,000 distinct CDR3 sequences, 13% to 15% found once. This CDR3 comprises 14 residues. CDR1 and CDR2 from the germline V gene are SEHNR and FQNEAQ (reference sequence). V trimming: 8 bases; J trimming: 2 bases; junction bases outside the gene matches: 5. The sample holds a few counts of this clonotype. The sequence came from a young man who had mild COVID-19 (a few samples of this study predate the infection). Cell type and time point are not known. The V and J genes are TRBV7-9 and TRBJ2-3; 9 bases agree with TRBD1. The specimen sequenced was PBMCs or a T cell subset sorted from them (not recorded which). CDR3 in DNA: TGTGCCAGCGGGGACAGGGACCTCACAGATACGCAGTATTTT. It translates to CASGDRDLTDTQYF.